This T cell receptor (beta chain) was sequenced in a study of T cell responses to AZD1222 COVID-19 vaccine. Data came from immunoSEQ multiplex PCR; TCRdb stores just in-frame clones and leaves some out. The repertoire holds around 130,000 clones, with roughly 90% as singletons. The origin of this receptor is an adult in good health. Source: peripheral blood, taken on day 0 of AZD1222 vaccination.

CDR3 sequence reads: CASSYVTGVVEKLFF. CDR3 coding DNA: TGTGCCAGCAGCTACGTGACAGGGGTGGTTGAAAAACTGTTTTTT. This chain links TRBV3-1 (or the pseudogene TRBV3-2) with TRBJ1-4; TRBD1 matches 8 bases. This CDR3 is built from 15 residues. Looked up from germline, CDR1 is LGHDT and CDR2 is YNNKEL (reference sequence). The V and J ends lost 5 bases and 7 bases, in that order; junction bases with no gene match: 9.